This T cell receptor (beta chain) came from a study of liver allograft versus peripheral blood T cells. Study overall: Transplanted-liver T cell receptor repertoires were compared with recipients' peripheral blood repertoires. Overall study results and limits: There were reportedly differences between T cell receptor repertoires inside liver allografts and those in peripheral blood.

By share, this clonotype ranks as medium-sized (0.01 to 0.1%). Its antigen is currently unknown. The CDR3 runs 13 residues. Trimming removed 1 base from V and 8 bases from J, with 11 bases in between. Germline V lookup: CDR1 SGHAT, CDR2 FQDESV (reference sequence). TCRdb reprocessed the reads via MiXCR and lists one record per CDR3 protein. The sample records about 3,500 distinct CDR3 sequences, approximately 15% being singletons. The chain is built from TRBV11-1 and TRBJ1-1; D not resolved. The receptor's source is a human patient who had a liver transplant. Some T cells may arise from the graft donor. Here the CDR3 DNA reads TGTGCCAGCAGCTTAGAGCGGTACGGAGAAGCTTTCTTT. Protein product: CASSLERYGEAFF. Complete variable domain (other parts from reference TRBV11-1 and TRBJ1-1): EAEVAQSPRYKITEKSQAVAFWCDPISGHATLYWYRQILGQGPELLVQFQDESVVDDSQLPKDRFSAERLKGVDSTLKIQPAELGDSAMYLCASSLERYGEAFFGQGTRLTVV.